This T cell receptor (beta chain) was identified during a study of T cell clones after liver transplantation (dated by TCRdb to 2018 to 2020). Study-level background: The samples were obtained from ITN030ST, a randomized trial that attempted immunosuppression withdrawal within 2 years after liver transplantation. Third party-reactive TCRbeta sequences from pre-transplant MLRs were also identified as an antigen-independent comparator for donor-reactive sequences. Donor-reactive T cell clones were identified using TCRbeta sequencing after a pre-transplant mixed lymphocyte reaction and were then followed in post-transplant blood. Blood samples were taken pre-transplant, pre-randomization before withdrawal, and post-randomization after full withdrawal or failed withdrawal. A cohort of 8 liver transplant recipients was studied, of whom 3 were classified as tolerant and 5 as non-tolerant. Three of the eight recipients were HCV-positive; the others were transplanted for non-autoimmune, non-viral indications. The subjects received no induction therapy and were kept on standard immunosuppression until randomization at 12-24 months post-transplant. To count as tolerant, a recipient had to stay completely off immunosuppression for at least one year without liver enzymes climbing beyond twice the upper limit of normal. Study-level results and caveats: In most of the 8 subjects, circulating donor-reactive CD4 TCRbeta sequences decreased significantly after transplant, regardless of tolerance or HCV status. Donor-reactive sequences decreased more than third party-reactive sequences, which suggests partial antigen-specific deletion that was not related to withdrawal success. Conclusions were preliminary, limited by small, heterogeneous patient numbers and non-standardized post-transplant time points. In a couple of subjects, low numbers of available donor cells limited the measurable donor-reactive repertoire. Once repertoire turnover was taken into account, donor-reactive detection showed a significant reduction for CD4 in 7 of 8 subjects and for CD8 in 8 of 8. Since no allograft tissue specimens were available, donor-reactive T cells may have migrated into the graft instead of being deleted.

High-throughput TCRbeta CDR3 sequencing of frozen genomic DNA was performed by immunoSEQ, including PCR amplification, mapping, bias correction and internal controls. For the original study's pipeline: Productive rearrangements were kept, and unique TCRbeta sequences were defined by CDR3 nucleotide sequence plus V and J gene. A sequence counted as donor-reactive only if the sequence showed at least 5-fold expansion in CFSE-low cells compared with unstimulated pre-transplant cells and had a frequency of at least 0.01%. Minimum frequency thresholds were set for each subject on the basis of the unstimulated sample with the lowest template count, so that a detection power of at least 90% was ensured. Jensen-Shannon divergence between the top 1000 TCRbeta sequences post-transplant and pre-transplant was used to measure repertoire turnover. Changes in detection of donor-reactive sequences were assessed with two-sided Fisher's exact tests. TCRdb obtained this table from immuneACCESS and retained in-frame rearrangements with V and J assigned. These tables miss some clones; where compared with another copy, unresolved V genes account for less than half of the shortfall, and the remainder is unexplained. The V and J calls and clone size were taken over from that table, and D and trimming were inferred from the DNA. The sample table contains about 75,000 clones; only one count was recorded for approximately 80% of them. The top ten clones comprise more than 2% of the sample.

Thawed unstimulated PBMCs were stained for CD3, CD4 and CD8 and FACS-sorted into CD3+CD4+ and CD3+CD8+ populations. Each of the 8 studied subjects was randomized to immunosuppression withdrawal. The Qiagen DNeasy Blood and Tissue Kit was used to isolate genomic DNA. As for this clone: Its target antigen remains unknown. One base away there is no much larger clone; base qualities are not given.

CDR1 is given as MDHEN and CDR2 as SYDVKM, both from the germline V gene. CDR3 length: 13 amino acids, cysteine to phenylalanine. Just CDR3 DNA is preserved here, 39 bases in frame from base 1. The germline ends are 12 bases apart after V is trimmed by 4 bases and J by 5 bases. The clonotype was recovered from a human patient who received a liver transplant. After a transplant, the graft donor may have provided part of the T cells. Material: CD4+ T cells from blood, obtained 48 to 50 months after liver transplant. The sequence links TRBV28 to TRBJ2-7; the D gene is perhaps TRBD1 or TRBD2, each of them matching over 6 bases. The DNA sequence reads TGTGCCAGCAGTTCACCTGGGGGGCACGAGCAGTACTTC. Translated, it gives CASSSPGGHEQYF. Reference TRBV28 and TRBJ2-7 genes cover what lies past the CDR3, so the full variable domain is DVKVTQSSRYLVKRTGEKVFLECVQDMDHENMFWYRQDPGLGLRLIYFSYDVKMKEKGDIPEGYSVSREKKERFSLILESASTNQTSMYLCASSSPGGHEQYFGPGTRLTVT.